This T cell receptor (beta chain) was sequenced in a study of OX40 agonist ivuxolimab in advanced cancers. Overall study context: Administration of intravenous ivuxolimab to patients occurred every 2 weeks at 0.01 to 10 mg/kg. Three patients, one with hepatocellular carcinoma and two with cutaneous melanoma, achieved partial responses.

There are 15 residues in the CDR3. Trimming removed 6 bases at V and 6 bases at J, with 19 bases between. The germline CDR1 and CDR2 sequences are SGHDN and FVKESK. Exclusion applied to patients with autoimmune disease history or systemic immunosuppression. The sampling schedule covered blood at baseline, cycle 4 day 1, and cycle 7 day 1. TCRdb keeps only in-frame clones here, not all; method: immunoSEQ multiplex PCR. The table includes 40,000 to 55,000 clones, 80% to 90% detected once. This clone was found once. The chain joins TRBV14 to TRBJ2-3; D may be TRBD1 (6 bases). The sample was CD4+ or CD8+ T cells sorted from blood, taken in a trial of the OX40 agonist ivuxolimab. The receptor was isolated from an adult with an advanced solid tumor such as melanoma, head and neck, liver or kidney cancer. The CDR3 DNA is TGTGCCAGCAGTCCTGACAGGCCCGTACAGGATACGCAGTATTTT. It is translated as CASSPDRPVQDTQYF.